This T cell receptor (beta chain) was obtained from a study of PD-1 and CTLA-4 blockade in melanoma. Here immunoSEQ multiplex PCR was the method, and the copy in TCRdb shows in-frame clones only, minus some. The repertoire has tens of thousands of clones, approximately 88% of them found once; the top ten carry less than 9.5%. Trimming removed 0 bases at V and 4 bases at J, with 12 bases between. Germline CDR1 and CDR2: LNHNV and YYDKDF (reference sequence). The CDR3 is made up of 15 amino acids. Here the sequenced sample was CD8+ T cells from peripheral blood, taken before anti-PD-1 treatment. V usage is TRBV15 and J usage is TRBJ1-1; D ambiguous. The receptor was derived from a human donor with melanoma. CDR3 loop: CATSREVVGGTEAFF. As DNA, the CDR3 is TGTGCCACCAGCAGAGAGGTAGTCGGCGGCACTGAAGCTTTCTTT.